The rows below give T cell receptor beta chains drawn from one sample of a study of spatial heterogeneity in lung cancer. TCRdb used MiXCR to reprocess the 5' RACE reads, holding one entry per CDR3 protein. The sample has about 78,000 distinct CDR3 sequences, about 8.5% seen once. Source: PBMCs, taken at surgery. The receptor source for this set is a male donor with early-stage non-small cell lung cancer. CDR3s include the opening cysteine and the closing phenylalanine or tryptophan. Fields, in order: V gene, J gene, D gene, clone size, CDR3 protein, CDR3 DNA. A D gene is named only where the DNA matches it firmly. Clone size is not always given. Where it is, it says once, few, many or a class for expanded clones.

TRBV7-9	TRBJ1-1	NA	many	CASSPETMNTEAFF	TGTGCCAGCAGCCCAGAGACTATGAACACTGAAGCTTTCTTT
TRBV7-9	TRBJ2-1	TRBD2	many	CASSRVTGTSGSDEQFF	TGTGCCAGCAGCCGGGTAACCGGGACTAGCGGGAGCGATGAGCAGTTCTTC
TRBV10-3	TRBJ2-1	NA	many	CAISEVGSGDNEQFF	TGTGCCATCAGTGAGGTGGGGTCCGGGGACAATGAGCAGTTCTTC
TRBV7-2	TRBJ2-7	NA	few	CASSLARSYSYEQYF	TGTGCCAGCAGCTTAGCGAGGTCATACTCCTACGAGCAGTACTTC
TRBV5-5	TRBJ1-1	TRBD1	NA	CASSLGTGGYRAEAFF	TGTGCCAGCAGCCTTGGGACAGGGGGATATAGGGCTGAAGCTTTCTTT
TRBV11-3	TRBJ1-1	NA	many	CASSLNGEGDPFF	TGTGCCAGCAGCCTTAACGGGGAGGGAGATCCTTTCTTT
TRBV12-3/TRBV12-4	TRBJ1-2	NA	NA	CASSLPSGKWGYGYTF	TGTGCCAGCAGTTTACCGTCAGGAAAATGGGGCTATGGCTACACCTTC
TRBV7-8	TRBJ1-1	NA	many	CASSLGNSHTEAFF	TGTGCCAGCAGCTTAGGTAACAGCCACACTGAAGCTTTCTTT
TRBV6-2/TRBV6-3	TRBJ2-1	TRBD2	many	CASGLGLAGYTDEQFF	TGTGCCAGCGGATTAGGACTAGCGGGATATACGGATGAGCAGTTCTTC
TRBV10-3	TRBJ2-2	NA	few	CAIRRAGNTGELFF	TGTGCCATCAGGCGGGCAGGGAACACCGGGGAGCTGTTTTTT
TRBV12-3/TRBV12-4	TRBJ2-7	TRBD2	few	CASSLVAGGGYEQYF	TGTGCCAGCAGTTTAGTAGCGGGAGGGGGCTACGAGCAGTACTTC
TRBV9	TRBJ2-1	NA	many	CASSASENEQFF	TGTGCCAGCAGCGCTAGTGAGAATGAGCAGTTCTTC
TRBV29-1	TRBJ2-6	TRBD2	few	CSARTSGTVFGANVLTF	TGCAGCGCCAGGACTAGCGGGACAGTATTTGGGGCCAACGTCCTGACTTTC
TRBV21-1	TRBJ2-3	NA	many	CASSKARIHTDTQYF	TGTGCCAGCAGCAAAGCGCGGATTCACACAGATACGCAGTATTTT
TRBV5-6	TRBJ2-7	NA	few	CASSLKQAAYEQYF	TGTGCCAGCAGCTTGAAACAGGCAGCCTACGAGCAGTACTTC
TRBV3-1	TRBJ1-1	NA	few	CASSQKENTEAFF	TGTGCCAGCAGCCAAAAAGAGAACACTGAAGCTTTCTTT
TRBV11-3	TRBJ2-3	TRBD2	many	CASSLGRRESTDTQYF	TGTGCCAGCAGCTTAGGAAGGCGGGAGAGCACAGATACGCAGTATTTT
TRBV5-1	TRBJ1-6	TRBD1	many	CASSPGQVSNSPLHF	TGCGCCAGCAGCCCCGGACAGGTTTCAAATTCACCCCTCCACTTT
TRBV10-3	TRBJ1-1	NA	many	CAISESREKGAEAFF	TGTGCCATCAGTGAGTCGCGCGAAAAGGGGGCTGAAGCTTTCTTT
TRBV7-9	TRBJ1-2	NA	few	CASSLGFGYTF	TGTGCCAGCAGCCTAGGGTTTGGCTACACCTTC
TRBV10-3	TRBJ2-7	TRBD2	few	CAISEPGGFYEQYF	TGTGCCATCAGTGAGCCCGGGGGGTTTTACGAGCAGTACTTC
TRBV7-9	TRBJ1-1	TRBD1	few	CASSLAGGPSAFF	TGTGCCAGCAGCTTAGCAGGGGGCCCAAGTGCTTTCTTT
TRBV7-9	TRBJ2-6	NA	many	CATGTGNVLTF	TGTGCCACCGGCACCGGCAACGTCCTGACTTTC
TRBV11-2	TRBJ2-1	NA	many	CASRPGDTEQFF	TGTGCCAGCCGGCCCGGTGACACTGAGCAGTTCTTC
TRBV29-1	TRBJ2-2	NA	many	CSVTTPVGLNTGELFF	TGCAGCGTGACTACCCCGGTCGGGCTGAACACCGGGGAGCTGTTTTTT
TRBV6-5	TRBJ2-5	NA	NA	CASSYGLGKETQYF	TGTGCCAGCAGTTACGGGCTAGGCAAAGAGACCCAGTACTTC
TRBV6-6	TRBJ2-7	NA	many	CASSLSERPDEQYF	TGTGCCAGCAGTTTAAGCGAGCGCCCCGACGAGCAGTACTTC
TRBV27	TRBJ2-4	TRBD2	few	CASSYFPLAGGPKNIQYF	TGTGCCAGCAGTTACTTCCCCCTAGCGGGAGGGCCCAAAAACATTCAGTACTTC
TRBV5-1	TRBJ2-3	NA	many	CASSPDLDTQYF	TGCGCCAGCAGCCCAGATTTGGATACGCAGTATTTT
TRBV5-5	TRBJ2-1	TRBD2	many	CASGSGSINEQFF	TGTGCCAGCGGTAGCGGGAGTATCAATGAGCAGTTCTTC
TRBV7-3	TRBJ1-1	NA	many	CASSSLGQGEAFF	TGTGCCAGCAGTTCACTCGGGCAGGGCGAAGCTTTCTTT
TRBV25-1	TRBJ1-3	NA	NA	CASSDARGSGNTIYF	TGTGCCAGCAGTGACGCCCGAGGGAGTGGAAACACCATATATTTT
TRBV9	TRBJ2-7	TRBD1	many	CASSVTTGTGSYEQYF	TGTGCCAGCAGCGTAACCACCGGGACAGGGAGTTACGAGCAGTACTTC
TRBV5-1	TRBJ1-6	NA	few	CASSLGDFGSDSPLHF	TGCGCCAGCAGCTTGGGGGACTTCGGCTCGGATTCACCCCTCCACTTT
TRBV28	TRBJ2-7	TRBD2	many	CASILSGRPYEQYF	TGTGCCAGCATCCTTAGCGGGAGGCCCTACGAGCAGTACTTC
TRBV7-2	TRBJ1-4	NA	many	CASSLRRGKLFF	TGTGCCAGCAGCCTTAGGCGGGGAAAACTGTTTTTT
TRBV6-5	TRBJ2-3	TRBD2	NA	CASSYQAGVSDTQYF	TGTGCCAGCAGTTACCAAGCGGGAGTGTCAGATACGCAGTATTTT
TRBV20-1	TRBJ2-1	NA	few	CSARDRGDAGWHNEQFF	TGCAGTGCTAGAGATCGTGGGGATGCGGGCTGGCACAATGAGCAGTTCTTC
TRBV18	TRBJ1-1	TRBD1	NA	CASSPLQRTGSDSTEAFF	TGTGCCAGCTCACCCCTTCAGAGGACAGGGTCGGATTCCACTGAAGCTTTCTTT
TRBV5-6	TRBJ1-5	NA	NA	CVSSLGRAVNNQPQHF	TGTGTCAGCAGCTTGGGAAGGGCGGTTAACAATCAGCCCCAGCATTTT
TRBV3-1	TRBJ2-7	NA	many	CASSQVGLEQYF	TGTGCCAGCAGCCAAGTAGGCCTTGAGCAGTACTTC
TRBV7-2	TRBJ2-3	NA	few	CASSLTRSTDTQYF	TGTGCCAGCAGCTTGACTAGGAGCACAGATACGCAGTATTTT
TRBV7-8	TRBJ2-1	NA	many	CASTQGGLSYNEQFF	TGTGCCAGCACCCAGGGGGGTCTGTCCTACAATGAGCAGTTCTTC
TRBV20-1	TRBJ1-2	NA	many	CSARDRGLSYGYTF	TGCAGTGCTAGAGATCGCGGCCTCTCCTATGGCTACACCTTC
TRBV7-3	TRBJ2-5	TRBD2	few	CASSPGLGKTQYF	TGTGCCAGCAGCCCGGGACTAGGAAAGACCCAGTACTTC
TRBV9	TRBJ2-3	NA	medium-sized	CASSGSGRGPTDTQYF	TGTGCCAGCAGCGGTAGCGGCAGGGGCCCCACAGATACGCAGTATTTT
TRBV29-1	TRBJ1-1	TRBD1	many	CSARGGKAEAFF	TGCAGCGCCCGAGGGGGCAAGGCTGAAGCTTTCTTT
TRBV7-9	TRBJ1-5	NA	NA	CASSLVAGQPQHF	TGTGCCAGCAGCTTAGTCGCCGGGCAGCCCCAGCATTTT
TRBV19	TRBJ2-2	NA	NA	CASSIDQGAGELFF	TGTGCCAGTAGTATAGATCAGGGAGCCGGGGAGCTGTTTTTT
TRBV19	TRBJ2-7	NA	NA	CATTVVSGSGEQYF	TGTGCCACGACTGTCGTCTCCGGGTCTGGCGAGCAGTACTTC
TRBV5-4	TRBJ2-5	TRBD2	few	CASSQGTSGRQTQYF	TGTGCCAGCAGCCAGGGGACTAGCGGGAGGCAGACCCAGTACTTC
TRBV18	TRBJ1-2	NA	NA	CASSPQVNYGYTF	TGTGCCAGCTCACCACAGGTTAACTATGGCTACACCTTC
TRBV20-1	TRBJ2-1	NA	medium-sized	CSAPDGISYNEQFF	TGCAGTGCTCCGGACGGGATCTCCTACAATGAGCAGTTCTTC
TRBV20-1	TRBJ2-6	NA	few	CSAGQQTRGTNVLTF	TGCAGTGCCGGTCAGCAAACAAGAGGGACCAACGTCCTGACTTTC
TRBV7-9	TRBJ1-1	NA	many	CASSSQGFTEAFF	TGTGCCAGCAGTTCACAGGGATTCACTGAAGCTTTCTTT